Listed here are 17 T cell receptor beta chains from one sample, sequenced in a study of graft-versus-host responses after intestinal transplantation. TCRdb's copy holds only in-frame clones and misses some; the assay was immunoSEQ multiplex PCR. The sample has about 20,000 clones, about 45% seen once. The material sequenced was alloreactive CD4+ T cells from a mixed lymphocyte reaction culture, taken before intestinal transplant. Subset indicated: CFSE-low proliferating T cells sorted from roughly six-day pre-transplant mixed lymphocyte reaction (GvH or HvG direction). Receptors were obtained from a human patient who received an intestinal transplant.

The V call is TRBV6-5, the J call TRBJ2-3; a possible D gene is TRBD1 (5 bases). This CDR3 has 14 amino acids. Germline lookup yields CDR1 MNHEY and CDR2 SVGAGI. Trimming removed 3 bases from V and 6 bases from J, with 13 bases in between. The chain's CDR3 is CASSYFQGGDTQYF. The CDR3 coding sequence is TGTGCCAGCAGTTATTTTCAGGGTGGGGATACGCAGTATTTT.

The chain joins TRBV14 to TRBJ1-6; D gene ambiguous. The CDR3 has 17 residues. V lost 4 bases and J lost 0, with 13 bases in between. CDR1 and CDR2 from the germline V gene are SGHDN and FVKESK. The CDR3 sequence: CASSPYSGSSYNSPLHF. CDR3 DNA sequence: TGTGCCAGCAGCCCCTATTCCGGGAGCTCCTATAATTCACCCCTCCACTTT.

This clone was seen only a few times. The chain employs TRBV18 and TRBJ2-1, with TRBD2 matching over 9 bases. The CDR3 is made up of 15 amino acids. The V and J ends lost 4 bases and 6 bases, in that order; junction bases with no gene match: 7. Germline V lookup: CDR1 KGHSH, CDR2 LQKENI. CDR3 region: CASSQLRGGGNEQFF. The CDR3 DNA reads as TGTGCCAGCTCACAATTGCGGGGGGGCGGCAATGAGCAGTTCTTC.

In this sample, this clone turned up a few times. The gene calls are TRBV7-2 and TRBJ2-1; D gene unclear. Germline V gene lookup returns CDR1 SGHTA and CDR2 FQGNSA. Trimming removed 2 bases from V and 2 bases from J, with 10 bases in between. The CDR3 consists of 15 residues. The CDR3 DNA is TGTGCCAGCAGCTTAAGCCGGCTAGCCTACAATGAGCAGTTCTTC. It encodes CASSLSRLAYNEQFF.

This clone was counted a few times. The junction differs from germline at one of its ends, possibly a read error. For the CDR3, the DNA is TGTGCTAGCAGCTTGGCCCTCAATCAGCCCCAGCATTTT. Its translation is CASSLALNQPQHF. The chain recombines TRBV7-7 with TRBJ1-5, with D unresolved. This CDR3 is 13 amino acids long. Per germline, CDR1 SSHAT and CDR2 FNYEAQ (reference sequence).

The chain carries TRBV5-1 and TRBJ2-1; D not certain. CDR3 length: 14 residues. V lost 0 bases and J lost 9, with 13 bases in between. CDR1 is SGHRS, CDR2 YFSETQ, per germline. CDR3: CASSLVAVPAEQFF. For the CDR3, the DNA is TGCGCCAGCAGCTTGGTGGCGGTGCCTGCTGAGCAGTTCTTC. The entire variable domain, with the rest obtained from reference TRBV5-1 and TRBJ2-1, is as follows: KAGVTQTPRYLIKTRGQQVTLSCSPISGHRSVSWYQQTPGQGLQFLFEYFSETQRNKGNFPGRFSGRQFSNSRSEMNVSTLELGDSALYLCASSLVAVPAEQFFGPGTRLTVL.

The CDR3, as DNA: TGCGCCAGCAGCTTGGAAGGGAGCCCCTTTGTCACTGAAGCTTTCTTT. The encoded protein is CASSLEGSPFVTEAFF. V usage is TRBV5-1 and J usage is TRBJ1-1; D uncertain. CDR1 is SGHRS, CDR2 YFSETQ, per germline. There are 16 residues in the CDR3. The ends were cut back, 0 bases at V and 4 bases at J, with 16 bases in the middle.

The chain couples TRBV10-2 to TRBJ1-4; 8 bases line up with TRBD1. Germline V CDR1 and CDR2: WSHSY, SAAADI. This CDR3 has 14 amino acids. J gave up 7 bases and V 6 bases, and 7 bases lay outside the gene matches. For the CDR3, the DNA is TGCGCCAGCAGGAGCGACAGGGGAGGTGAAAAACTGTTTTTT. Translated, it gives CASRSDRGGEKLFF.

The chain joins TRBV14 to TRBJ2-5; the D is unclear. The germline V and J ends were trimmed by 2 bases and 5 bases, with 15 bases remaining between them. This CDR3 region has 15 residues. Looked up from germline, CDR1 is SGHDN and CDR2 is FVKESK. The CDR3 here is CASSQLSWQSETQYF. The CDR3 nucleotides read TGTGCCAGCAGCCAACTGTCCTGGCAGTCGGAGACCCAGTACTTC. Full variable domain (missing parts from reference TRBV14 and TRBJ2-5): EAGVTQFPSHSVIEKGQTVTLRCDPISGHDNLYWYRRVMGKEIKFLLHFVKESKQDESGMPNNRFLAERTGGTYSTLKVQPAELEDSGVYFCASSQLSWQSETQYFGPGTRLLVL.

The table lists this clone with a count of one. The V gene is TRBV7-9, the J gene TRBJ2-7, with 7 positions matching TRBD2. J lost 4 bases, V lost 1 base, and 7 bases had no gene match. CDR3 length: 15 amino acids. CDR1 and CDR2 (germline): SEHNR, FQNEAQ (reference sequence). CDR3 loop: CASSLGGGFGYEQYF. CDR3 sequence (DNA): TGTGCCAGCAGCTTAGGGGGGGGGTTTGGTTACGAGCAGTACTTC.

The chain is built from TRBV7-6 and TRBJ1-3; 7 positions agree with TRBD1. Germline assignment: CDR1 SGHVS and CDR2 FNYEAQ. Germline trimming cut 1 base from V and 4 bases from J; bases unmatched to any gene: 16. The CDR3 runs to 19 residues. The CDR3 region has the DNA TGTGCCAGCAGCTTAGGGCCGGGACAGCTCATTCGATCCGGAAACACCATATATTTT. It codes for CASSLGPGQLIRSGNTIYF.

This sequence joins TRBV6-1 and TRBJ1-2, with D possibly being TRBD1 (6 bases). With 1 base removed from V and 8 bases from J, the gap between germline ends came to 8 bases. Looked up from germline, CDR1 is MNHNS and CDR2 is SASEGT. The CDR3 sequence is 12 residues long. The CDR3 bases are TGTGCCAGCAGTGAAGGTGGGGGCGGCTACACCTTC. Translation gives CASSEGGGGYTF.

The CDR3 DNA is TGCGCCAGCAGCCTCCGGGACAGGGGGTTTGATGGCTACACCTTC. This codes for CASSLRDRGFDGYTF. The chain carries TRBV4-1 and TRBJ1-2; 11 bases align to TRBD1. CDR1 and CDR2 (germline): MGHRA, YSYEKL. The ends lost 4 bases at V and 6 bases at J; junction bases unmatched: 7. The CDR3 sequence is 15 residues long.

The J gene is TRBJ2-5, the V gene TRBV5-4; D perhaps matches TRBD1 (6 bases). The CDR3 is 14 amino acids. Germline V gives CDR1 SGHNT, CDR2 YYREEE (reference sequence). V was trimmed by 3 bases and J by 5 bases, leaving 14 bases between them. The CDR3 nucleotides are TGTGCCAGCAGCTCAACAGGGATGGGGGAGACCCAGTACTTC. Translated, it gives CASSSTGMGETQYF.

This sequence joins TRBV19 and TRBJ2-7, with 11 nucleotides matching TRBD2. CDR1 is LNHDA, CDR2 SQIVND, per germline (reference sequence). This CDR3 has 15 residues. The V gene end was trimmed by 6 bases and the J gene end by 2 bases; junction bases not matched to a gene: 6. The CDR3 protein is CASRRLAGTAYEQYF. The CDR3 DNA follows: TGTGCCAGTAGACGACTAGCGGGGACGGCCTACGAGCAGTACTTC.

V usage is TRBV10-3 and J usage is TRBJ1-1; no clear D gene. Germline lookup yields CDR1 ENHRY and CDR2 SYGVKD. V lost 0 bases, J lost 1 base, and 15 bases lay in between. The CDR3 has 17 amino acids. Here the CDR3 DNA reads TGTGCCATCAGTGAGTCCGGAGCGGCCCCTTGGAACACTGAAGCTTTCTTT. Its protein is CAISESGAAPWNTEAFF.

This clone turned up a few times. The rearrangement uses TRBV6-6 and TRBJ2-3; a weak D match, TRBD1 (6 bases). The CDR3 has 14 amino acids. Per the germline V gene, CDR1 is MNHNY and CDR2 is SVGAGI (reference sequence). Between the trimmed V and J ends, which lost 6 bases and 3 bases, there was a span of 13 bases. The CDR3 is CASRSWGRTDTQYF. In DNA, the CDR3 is TGTGCCAGCAGGAGCTGGGGGCGGACAGATACGCAGTATTTT.